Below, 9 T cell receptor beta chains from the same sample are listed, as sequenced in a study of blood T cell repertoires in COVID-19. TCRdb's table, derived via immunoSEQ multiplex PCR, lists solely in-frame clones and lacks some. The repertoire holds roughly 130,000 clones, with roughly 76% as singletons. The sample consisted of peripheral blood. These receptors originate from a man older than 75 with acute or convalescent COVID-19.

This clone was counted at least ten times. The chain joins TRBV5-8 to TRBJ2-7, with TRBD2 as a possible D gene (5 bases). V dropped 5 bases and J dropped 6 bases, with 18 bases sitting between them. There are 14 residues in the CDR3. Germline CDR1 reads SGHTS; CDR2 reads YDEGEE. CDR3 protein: CASSPEGRLLEQYF. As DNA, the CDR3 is TGTGCCAGCAGTCCCGAGGGCAGGCTTCTCGAGCAGTACTTC.

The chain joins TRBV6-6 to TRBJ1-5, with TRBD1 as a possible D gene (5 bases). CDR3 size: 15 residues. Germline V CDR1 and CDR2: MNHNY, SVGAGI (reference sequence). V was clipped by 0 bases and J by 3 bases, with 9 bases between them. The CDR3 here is CASSYSKGFNQPQHF. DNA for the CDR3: TGTGCCAGCAGTTACTCGAAGGGGTTCAATCAGCCCCAGCATTTT.

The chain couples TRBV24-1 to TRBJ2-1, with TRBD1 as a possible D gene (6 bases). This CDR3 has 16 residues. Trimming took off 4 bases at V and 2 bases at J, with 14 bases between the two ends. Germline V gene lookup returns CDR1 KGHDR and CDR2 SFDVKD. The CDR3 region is CATSDSGTLTYNEQFF. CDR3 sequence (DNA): TGTGCCACCAGTGACTCCGGGACACTCACCTACAATGAGCAGTTCTTC.

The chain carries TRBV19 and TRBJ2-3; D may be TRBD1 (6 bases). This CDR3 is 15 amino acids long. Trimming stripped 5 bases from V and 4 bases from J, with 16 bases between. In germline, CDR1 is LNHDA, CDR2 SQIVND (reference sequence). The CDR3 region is CASSATGLGADTQYF. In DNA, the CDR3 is TGTGCCAGTAGTGCCACAGGGTTAGGCGCAGATACGCAGTATTTT.

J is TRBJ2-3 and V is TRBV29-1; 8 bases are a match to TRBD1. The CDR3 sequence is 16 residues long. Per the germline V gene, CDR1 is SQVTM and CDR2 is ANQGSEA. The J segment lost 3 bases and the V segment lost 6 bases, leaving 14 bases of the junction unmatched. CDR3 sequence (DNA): TGCAGCGTCCAAAAGGGGCGGGACAGGACTACAGATACGCAGTATTTT. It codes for CSVQKGRDRTTDTQYF.

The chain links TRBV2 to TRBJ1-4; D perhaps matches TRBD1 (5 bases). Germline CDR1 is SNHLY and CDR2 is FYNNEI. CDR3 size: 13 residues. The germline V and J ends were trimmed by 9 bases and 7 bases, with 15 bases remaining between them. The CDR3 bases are TGTGCCAGTATTAGGGGTATGGGTGAAAAACTGTTTTTT. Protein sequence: CASIRGMGEKLFF.

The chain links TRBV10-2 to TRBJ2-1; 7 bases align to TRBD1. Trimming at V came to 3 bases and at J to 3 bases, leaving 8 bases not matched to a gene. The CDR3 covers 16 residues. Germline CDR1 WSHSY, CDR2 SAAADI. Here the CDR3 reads CASSDGRQGNYNEQFF. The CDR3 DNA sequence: TGCGCCAGCAGTGACGGGCGACAGGGAAACTACAATGAGCAGTTCTTC.

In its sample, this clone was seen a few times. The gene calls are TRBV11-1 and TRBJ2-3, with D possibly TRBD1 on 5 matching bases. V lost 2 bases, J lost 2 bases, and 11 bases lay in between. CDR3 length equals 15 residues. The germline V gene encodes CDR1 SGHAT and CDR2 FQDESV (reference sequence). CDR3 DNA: TGTGCCAGCAGCTTACAGGGTGTAATCACAGATACGCAGTATTTT. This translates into CASSLQGVITDTQYF.

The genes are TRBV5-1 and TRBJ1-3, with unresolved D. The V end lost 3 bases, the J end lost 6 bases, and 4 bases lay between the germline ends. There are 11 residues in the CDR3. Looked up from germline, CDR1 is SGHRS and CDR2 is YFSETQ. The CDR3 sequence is CASSSENTIYF. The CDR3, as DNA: TGCGCCAGCAGCTCAGAAAACACCATATATTTT.